What follows is one TCR beta chain and its context. Its specificity is not known. Amplification used 60 Vbeta primers and 13 Jbeta primers. Generated by immunoSEQ multiplex PCR, the TCRdb table keeps only in-frame clones and is missing some. The sample carries 150,000 to 250,000 clones, 75% to 85% recorded once. This entry belongs to a study of cytomegalovirus exposure and HLA in healthy donors. General study points: Under 20,000 TCR beta sequences were associated with HLA alleles at 0.05 false discovery rate in a later analysis. Earlier analysis looked at TCR beta V segments, and most were productive about 87% or about 30% of the time. The study had only CMV serostatus as immune exposure information.

The CDR3 consists of 14 residues. Germline values: CDR1 SGHKS, CDR2 YYEKEE (reference sequence). V shed 0 bases and J 3 bases; nucleotides not matched to a gene: 0. Sequences were obtained from PBMCs. The chain recombines TRBV5-5 with TRBJ2-1; TRBD1 matches at 7 bases. This clonotype was sampled from a woman aged 45-65 years in good health and CMV-seropositive. The CDR3 nucleotides are TGTGCCAGCAGCTTGGGGACAGGCTACAATGAGCAGTTCTTC. Translation: CASSLGTGYNEQFF.